This record looks at one TCR beta chain sequence and its context. The target of this receptor is not known. There are no base qualities to consult, and no much larger clone falls within one base. For sequencing of the TCRbeta CDR3 region, genomic DNA was extracted from the sorted cells. The immunoSEQ Assay was used to sequence the TCRbeta CDR3 regions. TCRdb stores this immuneACCESS table with in-frame sequences only. Part of the clones is absent; in the studies checked, under half of the shortfall reflects unresolved V genes, and no reason is known for the rest. The sample data list 74,000 or so clones, and approximately 92% of these were observed just once. The top ten clones comprise 0.32% of the sample. The data derive from a study of OX40 agonist ivuxolimab in advanced cancers. Turning to the overall study: Ivuxolimab was an agonistic, fully human IgG2 monoclonal antibody directed against OX40 (CD134), a costimulatory receptor. Intravenous ivuxolimab was administered to patients every 2 weeks at six dose levels: 0.01, 0.1, 0.3, 1.5, 3 and 10 mg/kg. Of the 50 to 55 dose-escalation patients, hepatocellular carcinoma was present in 19, melanoma in approximately 15, renal cell carcinoma in 9 and head and neck cancer in 9. In the dose-escalation cohort, about four fifths of patients were male, and the mean age was approximately 60 years with a range of about 20 to 80. Prior anti-PD-1, anti-PD-L1 or anti-CTLA-4 therapy was permitted, and roughly two fifths of dose-escalation patients had received checkpoint inhibitors. Partial responses were achieved by three dose-escalation patients, of whom one had hepatocellular carcinoma and two had cutaneous melanoma. The purpose of peripheral TCRbeta sequencing was to test whether ivuxolimab changed TCR sequence diversity and led to clonal T-cell expansion. The monotherapy dose-escalation portion (N = 52 patients) of the phase I ivuxolimab trial is reported in the paper.

Patients with a history of autoimmune disease or receiving systemic immunosuppression were excluded from the trial. Peripheral blood for TCR sequencing was collected from all dose cohorts at baseline, on cycle 4 day 1, and on cycle 7 day 1. Samples were obtained from an open-label, multicenter, first-in-human phase I dose-escalation trial of ivuxolimab. The trial enrolled adults with locally advanced or metastatic head and neck squamous cell, hepatocellular, melanoma or renal cell carcinoma. Before TCR sequencing, CD4+ T cells and CD8+ T cells from peripheral blood were sorted into separate populations. Study-level results and caveats: Low levels of normalized T-cell clonal expansion were also seen in some patients who did not respond. Partial responders in the 0.1-3.0 mg/kg groups had among the lowest normalized peripheral clonal expansion, especially among CD8+ T cells. On average, CD8+ T cells showed more expanded clones than CD4+ T cells after ivuxolimab. Antigen specificity was not determined for the clonally expanded peripheral T cells. At doses of 0.1 to 3.0 mg/kg, clonal expansion of both CD4+ and CD8+ blood T cells was observed from baseline to week 6.

CDR1 and CDR2 are drawn from the germline V gene (reference sequence): LNHDA, SQIVND. V is trimmed back by 3 bases and J by 7 bases, and the junction contains 6 bases that no gene match accounts for. Reading from cysteine to phenylalanine, the CDR3 counts 14 amino acids. Left in the record is the CDR3 DNA by itself, 42 bases read in frame from the first base. The chain employs TRBV19 and TRBJ1-5; 7 bases in the junction line up with TRBD1. This clonotype originated in an adult with an advanced solid tumor such as melanoma, head and neck, liver or kidney cancer. Sequenced material: CD4+ or CD8+ T cells sorted from blood, taken in a trial of the OX40 agonist ivuxolimab. In nucleotides, the sequence is TGTGCCAGTAGTATGGAACAGGGGCCCCAGCCCCAGCATTTT. It translates to CASSMEQGPQPQHF.